Listed here are 21 T cell receptor beta chains from one sample, sequenced in a study of T cell changes during pregnancy in multiple sclerosis. The table came from immunoSEQ multiplex PCR; TCRdb's copy has only in-frame clones and leaves some out. The sample carries more than 60,000 clones, about 89% recorded once. The material was peripheral blood, obtained in the second trimester of pregnancy. These receptors were collected from a female donor with multiple sclerosis, enrolled in a pregnancy study.

This chain joins TRBV7-2 and TRBJ2-7; TRBD2 matches at 9 bases. The V segment lost 1 base and the J segment 2 bases; nucleotides outside the gene matches: 9. This CDR3 has 17 residues. CDR1 and CDR2 (germline): SGHTA, FQGNSA. The CDR3 region is CASSLDLSGGSTYEQYF. CDR3 in DNA: TGTGCCAGCAGCTTAGACTTGAGCGGGGGGTCAACCTACGAGCAGTACTTC.

Here the CDR3 reads CASSESLWRGGTDTQYF. In DNA, the CDR3 is TGCGCCAGCAGTGAGTCGCTTTGGCGGGGGGGCACAGATACGCAGTATTTT. The rearrangement links TRBV10-2 to TRBJ2-3; 8 bases agree with TRBD2. Germline CDR1 WSHSY, CDR2 SAAADI. This CDR3 comprises 17 residues. After removal of 0 bases from V and 1 base from J, the junction contained 6 bases not matched to a gene.

The rearrangement links TRBV5-1 to TRBJ1-2; 7 nucleotides align to TRBD1. After removal of 1 base from V and 2 bases from J, the junction contained 2 bases not matched to a gene. Germline CDR1 is SGHRS and CDR2 is YFSETQ. This CDR3 is built from 14 residues. The CDR3 loop is CASSLSTGNYGYTF. In DNA form, the CDR3 reads TGCGCCAGCAGCTTGTCGACAGGGAACTATGGCTACACCTTC.

V and J are TRBV18 and TRBJ2-5; the D gene is possibly TRBD2 (7 bases). Trimming removed 3 bases at V and 4 bases at J, with 15 bases between. The CDR3 is 15 amino acids. Germline V lookup: CDR1 KGHSH, CDR2 LQKENI. In DNA form, the CDR3 reads TGTGCCAGCTCACCCCAAGGGGGGGAGATAGAGACCCAGTACTTC. Its translation: CASSPQGGEIETQYF.

This rearrangement joins TRBV18 to TRBJ2-1; 7 bases are shared with TRBD1. From germline, CDR1 is KGHSH and CDR2 LQKENI. This CDR3 is 16 amino acids long. V shed 3 bases and J 0 bases; nucleotides not matched to a gene: 5. The CDR3 protein is CASSPPRDSSYNEQFF. The CDR3, as DNA: TGTGCCAGCTCACCCCCTCGGGACAGCTCCTACAATGAGCAGTTCTTC.

This clone was counted a few times. This chain joins TRBV9 and TRBJ1-1, with D possibly matching TRBD1 (5 bases). Trimming cost V 3 bases and J 0 bases, with 12 bases left between them. Germline CDR1 and CDR2: SGDLS and YYNGEE. CDR3 length: 15 amino acids. The CDR3 protein is CASSGPGKMNTEAFF. The CDR3 DNA sequence: TGTGCCAGCAGCGGACCAGGGAAAATGAACACTGAAGCTTTCTTT. Full variable domain (rest looked up from reference TRBV9 and TRBJ1-1): DSGVTQTPKHLITATGQRVTLRCSPRSGDLSVYWYQQSLDQGLQFLIQYYNGEERAKGNILERFSAQQFPDLHSELNLSSLELGDSALYFCASSGPGKMNTEAFFGQGTRLTVV.

This rearrangement joins TRBV7-3 to TRBJ2-1; 13 nucleotides align to TRBD2. The CDR3 contains 16 residues. Trimming took 5 bases from V and 9 from J; bases not matched to a gene: 10. Germline V gene sequence: CDR1 SGHTA, CDR2 FQGTGA. CDR3 sequence (DNA): TGTGCCAGCAGCCCTAGACTAGCGGGGGGCCACGGTGAGCAGTTCTTC. It encodes CASSPRLAGGHGEQFF. Combining the CDR3 with reference TRBV7-3 and TRBJ2-1 gives the whole variable domain GAGVSQTPSNKVTEKGKYVELRCDPISGHTALYWYRQSLGQGPEFLIYFQGTGAADDSGLPNDRFFAVRPEGSVSTLKIQRTERGDSAVYLCASSPRLAGGHGEQFFGPGTRLTVL.

V gene TRBV5-4 combines with J gene TRBJ1-1, with TRBD1 matching over 8 bases. V shed 3 bases and J 3 bases; nucleotides not matched to a gene: 13. Germline V gene data show CDR1 as SGHNT and CDR2 as YYREEE (reference sequence). The CDR3 is 17 amino acids. CDR3 sequence reads: CASSSGQGSSIDTEAFF. The CDR3 nucleotides read TGTGCCAGCAGCTCCGGACAGGGCTCGTCGATTGACACTGAAGCTTTCTTT.

The rearrangement uses TRBV18 and TRBJ1-1; D not certain. Germline CDR1 reads KGHSH; CDR2 reads LQKENI. Trimming removed 5 bases at V and 1 base at J, with 8 bases between. The CDR3 spans 13 residues. Here the CDR3 reads CASSSGSNTEAFF. The CDR3 nucleotides read TGTGCCAGCTCATCGGGTTCGAACACTGAAGCTTTCTTT.

CDR3 DNA: TGTGCCAGCAGTGTCGGGATCGCTAGCGGGGGGGGCACAGATACGCAGTATTTT. This gives the protein CASSVGIASGGGTDTQYF. V is TRBV6-4 and J is TRBJ2-3; TRBD2 agrees at 12 bases. The CDR3 covers 18 residues. J lost 1 base, V lost 4 bases, and 9 bases had no gene match. The germline V gene has CDR1 MRHNA and CDR2 SNTAGT.

This chain connects TRBV4-3 to TRBJ2-7, with 7 bases that match TRBD2. J gave up 6 bases and V 4 bases, and 12 bases lay outside the gene matches. Germline-derived CDR1 and CDR2 are LGHNA and YSLEER. This CDR3 is 15 amino acids long. The CDR3 sequence is CASSPTGAGPSEQYF. CDR3 coding DNA: TGCGCCAGCAGCCCGACGGGAGCGGGGCCCTCCGAGCAGTACTTC.

The chain is built from TRBV19 and TRBJ1-3; D gene uncertain. Germline V CDR1 and CDR2: LNHDA, SQIVND (reference sequence). CDR3 size: 16 residues. The V gene lost 3 bases and the J gene lost 2 bases, with 14 bases spanning the gap. The CDR3 reads CASSMTPHRAGNTIYF. CDR3 DNA sequence: TGTGCCAGTAGTATGACGCCCCACAGAGCTGGAAACACCATATATTTT.

J is TRBJ2-2 and V is TRBV7-6; the D is unclear. CDR1 and CDR2 from the germline V gene are SGHVS and FNYEAQ. This CDR3 has 14 residues. The V gene lost 7 bases and the J gene lost 3 bases, with 12 bases spanning the gap. CDR3 protein: CASTKRPYTGELFF. The CDR3 DNA reads as TGTGCCAGCACCAAGAGGCCATACACCGGGGAGCTGTTTTTT.

This chain joins TRBV13 and TRBJ1-2, with D unclear. Deletions cut 2 bases from V and 7 bases from J, with 11 bases between. There are 13 residues in the CDR3. Germline V CDR1 and CDR2: PRHDT, FYEKMQ (reference sequence). The CDR3 sequence is CASSLWPRGGYTF. The CDR3 coding sequence is TGTGCCAGCAGCTTATGGCCTCGGGGTGGCTACACCTTC.

Comment on this clone: At one end, the junction sequence differs from germline, possibly due to a read error. The chain employs TRBV11-2 and TRBJ2-7; TRBD1 matches 10 bases. CDR1 SGHAT and CDR2 FQNNGV come from the germline V gene. The CDR3 is made up of 16 amino acids. CDR3 in amino acids: CASSSLRDRGSYVQYF. The DNA for the CDR3 is TGTGCCAGCAGTTCCCTTCGGGACAGGGGATCCTACGTGCAGTACTTC.

The V and J genes are TRBV27 and TRBJ1-2, with a tentative D call TRBD1 (6 bases). Per the germline V gene, CDR1 is MNHEY and CDR2 is SMNVEV (reference sequence). V shed 2 bases and J shed 5 bases, with 15 bases lying between them. This CDR3 contains 15 residues. The CDR3 here is CASSLTQGRGYGYTF. DNA of the CDR3: TGTGCCAGCAGTTTAACTCAGGGGCGCGGGTATGGCTACACCTTC.

The rearrangement links TRBV7-9 to TRBJ2-7, with 11 bases identical to TRBD1. CDR3 size: 15 residues. CDR1 and CDR2 (germline): SEHNR, FQNEAQ (reference sequence). Trimming removed 5 bases from V and 4 bases from J; junction bases left unmatched: 7. The CDR3 is CASSLGGTGGYEQYF. As DNA, the CDR3 is TGTGCCAGCAGCCTCGGGGGGACAGGGGGGTACGAGCAGTACTTC.

The rearrangement joins TRBV5-1 to TRBJ1-3; D is uncertain. This CDR3 is built from 15 residues. V was clipped by 4 bases and J by 0 bases, with 11 bases between them. CDR1 and CDR2 (germline): SGHRS, YFSETQ. CDR3 DNA sequence: TGCGCCAGCAGCCCGTCCACGGGCTCTGGAAACACCATATATTTT. Translated, it gives CASSPSTGSGNTIYF.

The V and J genes are TRBV25-1 and TRBJ2-7; 8 nucleotides match TRBD2. The germline gives CDR1 MGHDK, CDR2 SYGVNS. The CDR3 extends over 13 amino acids. Trimming took 7 bases from V and 3 from J; bases not matched to a gene: 5. CDR3 region: CASNSGGYYEQYF. Here the CDR3 DNA reads TGTGCCAGCAACTCGGGGGGGTACTACGAGCAGTACTTC.

The chain combines TRBV27 with TRBJ2-3; 8 nucleotides align to TRBD2. The CDR3 runs 15 residues. Germline loops: CDR1 MNHEY, CDR2 SMNVEV (reference sequence). Trimming removed 3 bases from V and 6 bases from J; junction bases left unmatched: 8. This CDR3 is CASSFWRGEADTQYF. For the CDR3, the DNA is TGTGCCAGCAGTTTCTGGCGGGGGGAAGCCGATACGCAGTATTTT.

The J gene is TRBJ2-1, the V gene TRBV30; TRBD1 aligns across 8 bases. V was clipped by 5 bases and J by 3 bases; unmatched bases: 6. The CDR3 spans 14 residues. The germline V gene has CDR1 GTSNPN and CDR2 SVGIG (reference sequence). The CDR3 DNA is TGTGCCTGGTCTCAGGACAGGGTCTACAATGAGCAGTTCTTC. Its protein product is CAWSQDRVYNEQFF.